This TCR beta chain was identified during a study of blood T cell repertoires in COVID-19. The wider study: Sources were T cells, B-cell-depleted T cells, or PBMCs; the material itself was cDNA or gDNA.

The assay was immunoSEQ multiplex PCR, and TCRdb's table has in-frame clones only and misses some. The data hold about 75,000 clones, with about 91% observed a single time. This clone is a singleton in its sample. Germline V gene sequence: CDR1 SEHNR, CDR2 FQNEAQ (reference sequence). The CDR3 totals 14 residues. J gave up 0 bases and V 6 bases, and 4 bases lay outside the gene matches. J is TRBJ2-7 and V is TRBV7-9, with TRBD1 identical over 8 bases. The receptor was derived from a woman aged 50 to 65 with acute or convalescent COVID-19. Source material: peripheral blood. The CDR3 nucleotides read TGTGCCAGCAGGGTGACAGGGGTCTCCTACGAGCAGTACTTC. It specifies CASRVTGVSYEQYF.